The source of this T cell receptor (beta chain) is a study of T cell responses to AZD1222 COVID-19 vaccine. Whole-study findings and limits: Clonal diversity was possibly underestimated, and the donors were mostly white British, with more females.

Sequencing used immunoSEQ multiplex PCR; TCRdb keeps in-frame clones, though not all of them. The data show more than 100,000 clones, around nine tenths seen once. The V gene lost 5 bases and the J gene lost 0 bases, with 8 bases spanning the gap. Germline V gives CDR1 LNHDA, CDR2 SQIVND (reference sequence). This CDR3 region has 14 residues. Points on this clone: What it binds is unknown.

The source material was peripheral blood, sampled on day 0 of AZD1222 vaccination. This receptor was obtained from an adult in good health. V and J are TRBV19 and TRBJ2-1; D ambiguous. In DNA form, the CDR3 reads TGTGCCAGTAGTCAGCAGAGCTCCTACAATGAGCAGTTCTTC. This codes for CASSQQSSYNEQFF.